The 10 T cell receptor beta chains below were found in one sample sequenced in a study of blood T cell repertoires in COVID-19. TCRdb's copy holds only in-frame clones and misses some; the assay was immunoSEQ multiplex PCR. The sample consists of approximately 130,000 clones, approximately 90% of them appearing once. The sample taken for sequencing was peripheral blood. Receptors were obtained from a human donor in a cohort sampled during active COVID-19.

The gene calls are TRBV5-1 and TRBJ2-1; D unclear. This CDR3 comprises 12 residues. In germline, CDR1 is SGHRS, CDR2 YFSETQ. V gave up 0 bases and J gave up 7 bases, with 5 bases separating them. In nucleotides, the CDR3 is TGCGCCAGCAGCTTGGACGGGAATGAGCAGTTCTTC. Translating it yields CASSLDGNEQFF.

DNA of the CDR3: TGTGCCAGCAGCCAAACCCAGGGGGTTCGAGATAACGAGCAGTACTTC. Translation: CASSQTQGVRDNEQYF. The J gene is TRBJ2-7, the V gene TRBV14, with TRBD1 matching over 7 bases. The length of the CDR3 is 16 residues. The germline gives CDR1 SGHDN, CDR2 FVKESK. V lost 2 bases to trimming and J lost 5 bases; unmatched junction nucleotides: 12.

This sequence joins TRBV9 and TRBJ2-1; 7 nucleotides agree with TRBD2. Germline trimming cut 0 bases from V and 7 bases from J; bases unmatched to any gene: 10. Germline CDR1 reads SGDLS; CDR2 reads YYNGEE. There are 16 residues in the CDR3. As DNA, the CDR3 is TGTGCCAGCAGCGTAGGGCTAGCGGAGCTGGGGAATGAGCAGTTCTTC. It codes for CASSVGLAELGNEQFF.

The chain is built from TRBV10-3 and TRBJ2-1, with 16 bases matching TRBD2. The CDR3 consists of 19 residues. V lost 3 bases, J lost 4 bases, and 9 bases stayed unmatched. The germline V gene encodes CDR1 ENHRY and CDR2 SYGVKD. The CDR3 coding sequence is TGTGCCATCAGTGAACGGGGACTAGCGGGGGGGCCTTTATACAATGAGCAGTTCTTC. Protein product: CAISERGLAGGPLYNEQFF.

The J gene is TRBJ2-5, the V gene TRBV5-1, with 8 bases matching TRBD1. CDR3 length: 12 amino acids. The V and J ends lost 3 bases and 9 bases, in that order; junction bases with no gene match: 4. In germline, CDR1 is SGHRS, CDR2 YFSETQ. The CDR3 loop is CASSWGTGPQYF. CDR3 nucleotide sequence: TGCGCCAGCAGCTGGGGGACAGGTCCCCAGTACTTC.

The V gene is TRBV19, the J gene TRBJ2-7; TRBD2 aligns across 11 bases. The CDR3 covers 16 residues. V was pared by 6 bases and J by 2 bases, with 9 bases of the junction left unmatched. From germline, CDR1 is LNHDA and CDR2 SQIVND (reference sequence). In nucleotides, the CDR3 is TGTGCCAGTAGAATCTCCGGGACTAGCGGAACCTACGAGCAGTACTTC. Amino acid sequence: CASRISGTSGTYEQYF.

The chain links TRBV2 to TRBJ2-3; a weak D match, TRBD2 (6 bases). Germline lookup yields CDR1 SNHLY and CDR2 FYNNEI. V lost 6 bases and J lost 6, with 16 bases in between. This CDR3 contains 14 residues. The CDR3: CASRAEGLTDTQYF. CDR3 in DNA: TGTGCCAGCAGAGCCGAGGGACTGACTGATACGCAGTATTTT.

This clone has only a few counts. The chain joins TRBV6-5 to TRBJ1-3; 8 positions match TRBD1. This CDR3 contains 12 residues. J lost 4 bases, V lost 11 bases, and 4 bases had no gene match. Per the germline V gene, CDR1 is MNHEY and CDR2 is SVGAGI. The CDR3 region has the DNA TGTGCCGTCAGGGGGCTCGGAAACACCATATATTTT. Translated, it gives CAVRGLGNTIYF.

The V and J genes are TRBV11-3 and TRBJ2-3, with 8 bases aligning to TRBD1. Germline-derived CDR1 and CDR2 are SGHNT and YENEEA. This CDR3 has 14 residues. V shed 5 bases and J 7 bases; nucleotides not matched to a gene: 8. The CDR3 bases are TGTGCCAGCAGCCTCGGGACAGGATCTTATACGCAGTATTTT. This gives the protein CASSLGTGSYTQYF.

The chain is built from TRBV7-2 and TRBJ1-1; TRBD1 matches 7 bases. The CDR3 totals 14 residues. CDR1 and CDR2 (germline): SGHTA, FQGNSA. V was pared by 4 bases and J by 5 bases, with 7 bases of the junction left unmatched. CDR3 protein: CASSWGQRGTEAFF. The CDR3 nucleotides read TGTGCCAGCAGCTGGGGACAGAGGGGTACTGAAGCTTTCTTT.